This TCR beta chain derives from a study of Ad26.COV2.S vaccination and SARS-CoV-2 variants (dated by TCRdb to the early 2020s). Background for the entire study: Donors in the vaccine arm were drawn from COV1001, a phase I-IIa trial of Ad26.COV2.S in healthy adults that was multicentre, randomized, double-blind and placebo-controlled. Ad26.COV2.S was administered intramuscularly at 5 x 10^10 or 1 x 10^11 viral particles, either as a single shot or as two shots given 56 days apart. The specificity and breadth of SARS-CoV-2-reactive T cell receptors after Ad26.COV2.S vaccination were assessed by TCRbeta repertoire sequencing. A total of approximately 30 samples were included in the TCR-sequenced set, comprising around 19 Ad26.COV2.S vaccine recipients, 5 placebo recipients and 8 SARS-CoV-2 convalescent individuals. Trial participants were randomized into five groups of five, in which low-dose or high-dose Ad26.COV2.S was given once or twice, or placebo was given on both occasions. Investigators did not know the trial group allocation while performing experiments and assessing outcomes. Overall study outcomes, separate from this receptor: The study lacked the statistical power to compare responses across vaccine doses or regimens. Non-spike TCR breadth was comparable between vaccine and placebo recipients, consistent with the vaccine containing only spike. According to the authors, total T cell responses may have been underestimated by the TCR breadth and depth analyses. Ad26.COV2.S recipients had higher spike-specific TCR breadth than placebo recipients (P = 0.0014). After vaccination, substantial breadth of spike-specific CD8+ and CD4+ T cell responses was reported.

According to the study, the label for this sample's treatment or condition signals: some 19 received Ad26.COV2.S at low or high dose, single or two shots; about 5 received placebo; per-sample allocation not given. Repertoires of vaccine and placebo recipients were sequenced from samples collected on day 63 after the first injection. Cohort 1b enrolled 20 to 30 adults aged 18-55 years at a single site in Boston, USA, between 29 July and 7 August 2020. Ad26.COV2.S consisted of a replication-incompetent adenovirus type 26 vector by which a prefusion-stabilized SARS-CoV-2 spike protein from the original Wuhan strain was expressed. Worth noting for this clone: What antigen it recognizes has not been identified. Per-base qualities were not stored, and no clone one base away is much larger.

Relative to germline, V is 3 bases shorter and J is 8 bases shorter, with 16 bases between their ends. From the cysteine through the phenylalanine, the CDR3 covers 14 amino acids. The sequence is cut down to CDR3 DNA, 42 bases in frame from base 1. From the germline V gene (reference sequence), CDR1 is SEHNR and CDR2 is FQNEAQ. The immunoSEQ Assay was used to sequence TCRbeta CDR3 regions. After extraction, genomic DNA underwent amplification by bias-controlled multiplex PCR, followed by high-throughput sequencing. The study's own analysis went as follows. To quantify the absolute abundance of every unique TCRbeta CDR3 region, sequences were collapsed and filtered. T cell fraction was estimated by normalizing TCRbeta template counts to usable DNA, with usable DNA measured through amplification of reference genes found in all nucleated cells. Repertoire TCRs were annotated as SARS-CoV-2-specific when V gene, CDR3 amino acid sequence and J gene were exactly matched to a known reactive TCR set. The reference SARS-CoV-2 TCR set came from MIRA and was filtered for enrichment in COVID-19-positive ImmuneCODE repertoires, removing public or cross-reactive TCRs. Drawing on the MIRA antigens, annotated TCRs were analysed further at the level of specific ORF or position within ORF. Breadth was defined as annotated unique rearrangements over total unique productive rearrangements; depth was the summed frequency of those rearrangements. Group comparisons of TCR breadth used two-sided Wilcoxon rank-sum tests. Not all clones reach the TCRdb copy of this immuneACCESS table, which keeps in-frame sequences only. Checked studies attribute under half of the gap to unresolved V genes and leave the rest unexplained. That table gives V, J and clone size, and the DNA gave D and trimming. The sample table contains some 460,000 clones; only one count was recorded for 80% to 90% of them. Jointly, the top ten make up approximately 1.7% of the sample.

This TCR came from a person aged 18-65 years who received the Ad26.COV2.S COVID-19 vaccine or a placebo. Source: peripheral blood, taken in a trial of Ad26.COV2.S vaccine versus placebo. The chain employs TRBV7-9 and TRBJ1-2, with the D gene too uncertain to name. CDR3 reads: CASSLEVTTWGYTF. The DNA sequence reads TGTGCCAGCAGCTTGGAGGTTACAACGTGGGGCTACACCTTC.